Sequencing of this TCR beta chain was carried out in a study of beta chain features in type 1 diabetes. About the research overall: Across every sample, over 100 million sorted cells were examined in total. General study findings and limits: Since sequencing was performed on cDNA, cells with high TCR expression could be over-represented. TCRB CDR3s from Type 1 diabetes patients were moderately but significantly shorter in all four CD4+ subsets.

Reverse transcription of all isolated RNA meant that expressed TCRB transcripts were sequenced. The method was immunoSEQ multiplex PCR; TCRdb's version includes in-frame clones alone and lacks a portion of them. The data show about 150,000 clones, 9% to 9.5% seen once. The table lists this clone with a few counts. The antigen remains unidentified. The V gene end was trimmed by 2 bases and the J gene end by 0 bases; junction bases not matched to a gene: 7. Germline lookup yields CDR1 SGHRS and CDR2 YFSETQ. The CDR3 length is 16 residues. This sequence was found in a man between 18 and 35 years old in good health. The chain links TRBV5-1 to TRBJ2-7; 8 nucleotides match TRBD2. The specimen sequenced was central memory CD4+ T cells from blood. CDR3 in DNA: TGCGCCAGCAGCTTTGGACCGGGGGGGACCTCCTACGAGCAGTACTTC. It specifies CASSFGPGGTSYEQYF.